This entry describes one TCR beta chain. Its antigen is not identified. Germline-derived CDR1 and CDR2 are SEHNR and FQNEAQ (reference sequence). The V segment lost 3 bases and the J segment 5 bases; nucleotides outside the gene matches: 13. The length of the CDR3 is 18 residues. The sample originates from a study of shared clonotypes between healthy human individuals. The study, taken as a whole, reports: Relative to memory subsets, naive subsets generally showed larger estimated richness. Shared clonotypes across all four donors exceeded non-shared ones in generation probability.

Sequencing was at deep level. Method: immunoSEQ multiplex PCR; TCRdb's copy keeps in-frame clones and lacks some. The sample consists of about 800,000 clones, about 96% of them appearing once. Naive CD8 cells, CD45RO-negative and positively selected for CCR7, excluded terminally differentiated effector memory CD45RA+ cells. The sequencing input was naive CD8+ T cells sorted from blood. This receptor was taken from a man aged 25-40 years in good health. The chain links TRBV7-9 to TRBJ2-1; 10 positions match TRBD2. CDR3 loop: CASSFSQREGWGNNEQFF. The CDR3 DNA follows: TGTGCCAGCAGCTTCTCTCAGCGGGAGGGCTGGGGGAACAATGAGCAGTTCTTC.